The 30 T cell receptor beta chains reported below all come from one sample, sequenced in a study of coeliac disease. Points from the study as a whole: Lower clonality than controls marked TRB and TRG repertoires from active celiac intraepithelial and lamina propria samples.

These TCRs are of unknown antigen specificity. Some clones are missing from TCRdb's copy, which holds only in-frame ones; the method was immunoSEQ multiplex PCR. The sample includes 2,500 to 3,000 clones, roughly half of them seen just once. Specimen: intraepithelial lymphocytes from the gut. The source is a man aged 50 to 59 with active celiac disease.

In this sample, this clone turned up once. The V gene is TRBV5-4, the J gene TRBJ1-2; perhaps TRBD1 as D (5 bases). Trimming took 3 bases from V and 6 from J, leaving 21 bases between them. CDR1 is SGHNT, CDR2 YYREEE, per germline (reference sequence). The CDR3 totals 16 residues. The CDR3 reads CASSWGGVNDGNGYTF. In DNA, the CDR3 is TGTGCCAGCAGCTGGGGGGGGGTAAACGATGGGAATGGCTACACCTTC.

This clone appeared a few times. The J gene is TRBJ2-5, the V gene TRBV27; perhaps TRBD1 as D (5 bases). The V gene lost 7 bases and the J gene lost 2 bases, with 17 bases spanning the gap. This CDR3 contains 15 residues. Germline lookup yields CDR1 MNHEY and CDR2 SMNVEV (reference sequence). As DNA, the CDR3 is TGTGCCAGCACCCTGGTGGTAGGGGATCAAGAGACCCAGTACTTC. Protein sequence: CASTLVVGDQETQYF.

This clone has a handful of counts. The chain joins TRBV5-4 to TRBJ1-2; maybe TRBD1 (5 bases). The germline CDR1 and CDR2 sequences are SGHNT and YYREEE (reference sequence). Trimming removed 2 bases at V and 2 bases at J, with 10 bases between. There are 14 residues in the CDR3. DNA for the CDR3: TGTGCCAGCAGCTTAGGGGCCAACAACTATGGCTACACCTTC. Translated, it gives CASSLGANNYGYTF.

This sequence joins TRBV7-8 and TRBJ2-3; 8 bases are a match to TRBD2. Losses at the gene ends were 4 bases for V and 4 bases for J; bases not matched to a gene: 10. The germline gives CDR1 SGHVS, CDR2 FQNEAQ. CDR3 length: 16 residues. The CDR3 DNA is TGTGCCAGCAGCTGGGCCGGGACTAGGTTTGCAGATACGCAGTATTTT. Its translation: CASSWAGTRFADTQYF.

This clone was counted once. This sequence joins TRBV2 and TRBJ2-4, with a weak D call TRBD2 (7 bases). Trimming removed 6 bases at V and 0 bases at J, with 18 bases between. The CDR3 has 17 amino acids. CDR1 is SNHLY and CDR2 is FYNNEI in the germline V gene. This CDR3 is CASSPKGGYRAKNIQYF. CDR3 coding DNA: TGTGCCAGCAGCCCGAAGGGGGGGTACAGAGCCAAAAACATTCAGTACTTC. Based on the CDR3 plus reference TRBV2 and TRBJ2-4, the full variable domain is EPEVTQTPSHQVTQMGQEVILRCVPISNHLYFYWYRQILGQKVEFLVSFYNNEISEKSEIFDDQFSVERPDGSNFTLKIRSTKLEDSAMYFCASSPKGGYRAKNIQYFGAGTRLSVL.

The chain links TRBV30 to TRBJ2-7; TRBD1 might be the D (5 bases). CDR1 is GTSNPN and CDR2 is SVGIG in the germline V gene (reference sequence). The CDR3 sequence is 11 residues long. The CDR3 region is CAWGRTYEQYF. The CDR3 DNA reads TGTGCTTGGGGCAGGACCTACGAGCAGTACTTC.

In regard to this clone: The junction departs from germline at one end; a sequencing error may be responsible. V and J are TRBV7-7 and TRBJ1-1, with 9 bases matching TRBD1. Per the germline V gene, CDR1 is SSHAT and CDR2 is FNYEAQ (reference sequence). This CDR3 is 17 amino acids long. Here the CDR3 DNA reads TGTGCTAGCAGCTTAGCCCGGGACAGGGTTTTGGGCACTGAAGCTTTCTTT. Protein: CASSLARDRVLGTEAFF.

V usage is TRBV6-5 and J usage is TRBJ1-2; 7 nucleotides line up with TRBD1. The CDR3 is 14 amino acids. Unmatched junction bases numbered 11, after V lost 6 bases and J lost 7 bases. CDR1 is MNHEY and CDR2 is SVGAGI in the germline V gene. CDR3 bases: TGTGCCAGCAGCCACGACAGGGTACAAGCTGGCTACACCTTC. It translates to CASSHDRVQAGYTF.

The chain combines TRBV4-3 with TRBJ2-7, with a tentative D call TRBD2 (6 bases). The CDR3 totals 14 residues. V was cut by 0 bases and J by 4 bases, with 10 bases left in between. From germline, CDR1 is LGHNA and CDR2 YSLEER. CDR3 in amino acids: CASSQDIGGYEQYV. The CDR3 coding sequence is TGCGCCAGCAGCCAAGATATTGGGGGGTACGAGCAGTACGTC.

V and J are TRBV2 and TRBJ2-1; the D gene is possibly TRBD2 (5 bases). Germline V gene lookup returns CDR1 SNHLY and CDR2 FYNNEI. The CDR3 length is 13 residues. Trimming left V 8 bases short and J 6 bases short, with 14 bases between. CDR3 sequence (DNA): TGTGCCAGCCTCGGGGATGTGACCAATGAGCAGTTCTTC. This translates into CASLGDVTNEQFF.

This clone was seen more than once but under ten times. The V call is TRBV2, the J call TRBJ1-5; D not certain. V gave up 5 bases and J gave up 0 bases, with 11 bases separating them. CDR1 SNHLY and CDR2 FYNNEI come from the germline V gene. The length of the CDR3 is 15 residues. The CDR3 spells CASSKQIYSNQPQHF. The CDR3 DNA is TGTGCCAGCAGTAAACAGATTTATAGCAATCAGCCCCAGCATTTT.

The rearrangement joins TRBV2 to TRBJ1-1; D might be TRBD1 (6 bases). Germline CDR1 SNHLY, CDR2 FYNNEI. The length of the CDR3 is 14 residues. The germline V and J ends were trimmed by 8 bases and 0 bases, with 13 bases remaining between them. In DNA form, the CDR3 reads TGTGCCAGCCTTAGGCAGGGGCTGAACACTGAAGCTTTCTTT. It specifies CASLRQGLNTEAFF.

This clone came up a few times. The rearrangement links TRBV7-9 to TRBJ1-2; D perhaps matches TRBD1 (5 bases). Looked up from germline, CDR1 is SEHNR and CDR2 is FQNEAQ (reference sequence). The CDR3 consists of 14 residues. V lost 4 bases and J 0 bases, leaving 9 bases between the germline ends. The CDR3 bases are TGTGCCAGCAGCTCGGGGGGTGCTAACTATGGCTACACCTTC. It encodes CASSSGGANYGYTF.

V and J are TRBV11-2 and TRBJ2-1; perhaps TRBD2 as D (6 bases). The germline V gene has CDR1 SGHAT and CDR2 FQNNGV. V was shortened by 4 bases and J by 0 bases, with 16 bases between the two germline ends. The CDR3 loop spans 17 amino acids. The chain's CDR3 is CASSSVPGLHSYNEQFF. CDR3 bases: TGTGCCAGCAGCTCCGTGCCGGGACTCCACTCCTACAATGAGCAGTTCTTC. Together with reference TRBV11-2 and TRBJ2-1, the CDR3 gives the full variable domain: EAGVAQSPRYKIIEKRQSVAFWCNPISGHATLYWYQQILGQGPKLLIQFQNNGVVDDSQLPKDRFSAERLKGVDSTLKIQPAKLEDSAVYLCASSSVPGLHSYNEQFFGPGTRLTVL.

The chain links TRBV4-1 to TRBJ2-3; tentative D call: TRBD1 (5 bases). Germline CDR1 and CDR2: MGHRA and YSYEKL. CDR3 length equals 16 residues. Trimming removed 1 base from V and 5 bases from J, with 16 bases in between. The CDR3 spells CASSQVRSRAGDTQYF. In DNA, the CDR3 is TGCGCCAGCAGCCAAGTTAGGTCCAGGGCTGGAGATACGCAGTATTTT.

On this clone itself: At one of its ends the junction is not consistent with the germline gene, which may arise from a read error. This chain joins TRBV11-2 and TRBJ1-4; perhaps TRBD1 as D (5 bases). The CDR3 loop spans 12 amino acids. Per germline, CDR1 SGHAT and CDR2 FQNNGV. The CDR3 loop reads CASSPWGEILFF. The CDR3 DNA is TGTGCCAGCAGCCCCTGGGGGGAAATACTGTTTTTT.

The CDR3 spells CASSLSGQETQYF. The CDR3 bases are TGTGCCAGCAGCCTTTCGGGCCAAGAGACCCAGTACTTC. The chain combines TRBV11-3 with TRBJ2-5; D is unresolved. The germline V and J ends were trimmed by 5 bases and 1 base, with 8 bases remaining between them. Per germline, CDR1 SGHNT and CDR2 YENEEA. The CDR3 covers 13 residues. Supplemented by reference TRBV11-3 and TRBJ2-5, the full variable domain reads EAGVVQSPRYKIIEKKQPVAFWCNPISGHNTLYWYLQNLGQGPELLIRYENEEAVDDSQLPKDRFSAERLKGVDSTLKIQPAELGDSAVYLCASSLSGQETQYFGPGTRLLVL.

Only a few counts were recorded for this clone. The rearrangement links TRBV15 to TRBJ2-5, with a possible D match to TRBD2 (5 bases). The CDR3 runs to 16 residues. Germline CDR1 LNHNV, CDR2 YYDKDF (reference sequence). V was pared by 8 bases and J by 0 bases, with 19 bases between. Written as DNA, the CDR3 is TGTGCCACCGAAGCGGCTCGGAGGTCCTACCAAGAGACCCAGTACTTC. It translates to CATEAARRSYQETQYF.

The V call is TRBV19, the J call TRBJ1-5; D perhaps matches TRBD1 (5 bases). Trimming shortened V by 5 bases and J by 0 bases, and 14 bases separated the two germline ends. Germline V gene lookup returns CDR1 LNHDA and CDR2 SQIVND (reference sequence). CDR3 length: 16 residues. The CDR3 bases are TGTGCCAGTAGTGTAATGACAGACCATAGCAATCAGCCCCAGCATTTT. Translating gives CASSVMTDHSNQPQHF.

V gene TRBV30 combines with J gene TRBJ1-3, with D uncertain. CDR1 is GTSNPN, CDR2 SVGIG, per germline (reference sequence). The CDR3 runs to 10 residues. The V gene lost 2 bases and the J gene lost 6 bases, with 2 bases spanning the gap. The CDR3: CAWSLNTIYF. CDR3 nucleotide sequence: TGTGCCTGGAGTCTAAACACCATATATTTT.

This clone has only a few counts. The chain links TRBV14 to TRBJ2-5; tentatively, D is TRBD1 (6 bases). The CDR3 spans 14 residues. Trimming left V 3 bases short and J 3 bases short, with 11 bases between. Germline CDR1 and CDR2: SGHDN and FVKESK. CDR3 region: CASSHRDKEETQYF. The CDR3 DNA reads TGTGCCAGCAGCCACCGGGACAAGGAAGAGACCCAGTACTTC.

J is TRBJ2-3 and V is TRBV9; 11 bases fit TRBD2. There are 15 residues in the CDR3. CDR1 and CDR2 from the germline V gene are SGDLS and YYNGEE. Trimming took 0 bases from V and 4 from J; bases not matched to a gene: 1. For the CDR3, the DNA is TGTGCCAGCAGCGTAGGACTAGCGGGGTCAGATACGCAGTATTTT. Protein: CASSVGLAGSDTQYF.

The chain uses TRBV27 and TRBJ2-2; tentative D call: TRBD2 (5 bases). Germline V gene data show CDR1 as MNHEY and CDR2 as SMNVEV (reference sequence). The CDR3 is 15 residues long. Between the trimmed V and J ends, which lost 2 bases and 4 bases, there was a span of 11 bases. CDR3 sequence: CASSLLRASTGELFF. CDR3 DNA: TGTGCCAGCAGTTTACTGCGGGCGAGCACCGGGGAGCTGTTTTTT.

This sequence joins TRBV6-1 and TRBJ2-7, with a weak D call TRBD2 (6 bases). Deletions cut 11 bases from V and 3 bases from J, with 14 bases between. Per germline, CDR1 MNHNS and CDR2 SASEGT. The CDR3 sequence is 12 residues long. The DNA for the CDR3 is TGTGCCGGGCGGGACTCCTACTACGAGCAGTACTTC. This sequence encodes CAGRDSYYEQYF.

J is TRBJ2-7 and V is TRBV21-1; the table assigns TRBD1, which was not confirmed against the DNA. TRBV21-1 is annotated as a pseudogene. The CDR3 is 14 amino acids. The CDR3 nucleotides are TGTGCCAGCAGCGGGGGGACAGGGGCCTACGAGCAGTACGTC. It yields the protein CASSGGTGAYEQYV.

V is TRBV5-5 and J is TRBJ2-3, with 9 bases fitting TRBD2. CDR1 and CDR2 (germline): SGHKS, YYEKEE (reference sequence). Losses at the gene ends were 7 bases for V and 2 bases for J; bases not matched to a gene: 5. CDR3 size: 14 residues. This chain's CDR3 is CASSLAGSTDTQYF. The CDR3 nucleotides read TGTGCCAGCTCTCTAGCGGGGTCCACAGATACGCAGTATTTT. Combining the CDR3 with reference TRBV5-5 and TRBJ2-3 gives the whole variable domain DAGVTQSPTHLIKTRGQQVTLRCSPISGHKSVSWYQQVLGQGPQFIFQYYEKEERGRGNFPDRFSARQFPNYSSELNVNALLLGDSALYLCASSLAGSTDTQYFGPGTRLTVL.

Here the CDR3 DNA reads TGTGCCAGCAGCTCGAAGCGGGGGCTCCAAGAGACCCAGTACTTC. Residues: CASSSKRGLQETQYF. V usage is TRBV5-4 and J usage is TRBJ2-5; 8 bases align to TRBD2. The V gene end was trimmed by 3 bases and the J gene end by 1 base; junction bases not matched to a gene: 5. The CDR3 is 15 amino acids. Germline V gene sequence: CDR1 SGHNT, CDR2 YYREEE (reference sequence).

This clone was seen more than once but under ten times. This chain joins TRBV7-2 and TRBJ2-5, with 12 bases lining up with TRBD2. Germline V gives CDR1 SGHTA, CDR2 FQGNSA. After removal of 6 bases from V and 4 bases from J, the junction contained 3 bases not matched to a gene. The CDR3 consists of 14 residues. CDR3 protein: CASSLTSGRETQYF. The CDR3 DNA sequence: TGTGCCAGCAGTCTGACTAGCGGGAGAGAGACCCAGTACTTC.

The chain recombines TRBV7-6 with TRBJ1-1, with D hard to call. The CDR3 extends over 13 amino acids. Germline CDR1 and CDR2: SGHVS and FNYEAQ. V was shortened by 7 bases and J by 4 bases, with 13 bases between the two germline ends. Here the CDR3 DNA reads TGTGCCAGCACCTCTACCCTGAGCACTGAAGCTTTCTTT. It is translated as CASTSTLSTEAFF.

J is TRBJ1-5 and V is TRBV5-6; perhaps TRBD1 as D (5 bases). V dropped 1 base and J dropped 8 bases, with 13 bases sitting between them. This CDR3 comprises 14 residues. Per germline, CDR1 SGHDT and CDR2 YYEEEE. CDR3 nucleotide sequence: TGTGCCAGCAGCTTGCGCAGGGCAATTGAGCCCCAGCATTTT. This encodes CASSLRRAIEPQHF.